This T cell receptor (beta chain) was captured in a study of blood T cell repertoires in COVID-19. On the study more broadly: PBMCs, B-cell-depleted T cells, or T cells provided the cDNA or gDNA that made up the material.

This clone was seen once. Recovered Cohort 3 donors showed two negative PCRs, clearance, or symptom resolution. CDR3 length: 13 residues. V shed 0 bases and J 16 bases; nucleotides not matched to a gene: 7. CDR1 MRHNA and CDR2 SNTAGT come from the germline V gene. Method: immunoSEQ multiplex PCR; TCRdb's copy keeps in-frame clones and lacks some. In the table there are about 230,000 clones, 86% of which are singletons. The chain carries TRBV6-4 and TRBJ2-1; 9 bases agree with TRBD2. Sequences were obtained from PBMCs or T cells enriched from blood (not recorded which). The source of this sequence is a man in his late teens or twenties who had recovered from COVID-19. The CDR3 DNA is TGTGCCAGCAGTGACTCGGGCGGGAGGGCCCTTTTCTTC. This codes for CASSDSGGRALFF.